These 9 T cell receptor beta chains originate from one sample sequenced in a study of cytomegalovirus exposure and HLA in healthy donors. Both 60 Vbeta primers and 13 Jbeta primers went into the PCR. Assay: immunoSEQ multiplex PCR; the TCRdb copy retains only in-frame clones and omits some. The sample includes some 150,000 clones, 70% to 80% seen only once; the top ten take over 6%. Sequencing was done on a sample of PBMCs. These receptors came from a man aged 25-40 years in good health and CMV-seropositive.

CDR3 sequence (DNA): TGTGCCAGCAGCTTAGAGGGACAGGGGGGCAATCAGCCCCAGCATTTT. Protein: CASSLEGQGGNQPQHF. This rearrangement joins TRBV7-6 to TRBJ1-5, with TRBD1 matching over 11 bases. The V gene's germline CDR1 is SGHVS and CDR2 FNYEAQ. The CDR3 has 16 residues. V lost 1 base and J lost 2; bases outside the gene matches: 1.

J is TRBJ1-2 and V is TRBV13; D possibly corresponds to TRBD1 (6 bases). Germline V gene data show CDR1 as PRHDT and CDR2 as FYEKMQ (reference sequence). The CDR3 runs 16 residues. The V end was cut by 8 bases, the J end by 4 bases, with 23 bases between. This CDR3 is CASSGGGTRLSYGYTF. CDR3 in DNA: TGTGCCAGCTCCGGGGGGGGCACTCGGCTCTCCTATGGCTACACCTTC.

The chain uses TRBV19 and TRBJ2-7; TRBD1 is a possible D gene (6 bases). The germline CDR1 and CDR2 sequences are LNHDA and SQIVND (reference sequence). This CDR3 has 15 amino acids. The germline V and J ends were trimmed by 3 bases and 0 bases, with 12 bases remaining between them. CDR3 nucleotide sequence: TGTGCCAGTAGTATCCCCGCAGGGGACTCCTACGAGCAGTACTTC. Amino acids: CASSIPAGDSYEQYF.

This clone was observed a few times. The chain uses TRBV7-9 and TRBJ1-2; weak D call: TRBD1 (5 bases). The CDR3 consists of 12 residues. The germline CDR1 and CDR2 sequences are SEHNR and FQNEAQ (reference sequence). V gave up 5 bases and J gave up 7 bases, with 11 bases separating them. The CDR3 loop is CASSRDSSGYTF. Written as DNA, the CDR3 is TGTGCCAGCAGCCGGGACTCAAGTGGCTACACCTTC. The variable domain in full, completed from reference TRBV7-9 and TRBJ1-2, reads DTGVSQNPRHKITKRGQNVTFRCDPISEHNRLYWYRQTLGQGPEFLTYFQNEAQLEKSRLLSDRFSAERPKGSFSTLEIQRTEQGDSAMYLCASSRDSSGYTFGSGTRLTVV.

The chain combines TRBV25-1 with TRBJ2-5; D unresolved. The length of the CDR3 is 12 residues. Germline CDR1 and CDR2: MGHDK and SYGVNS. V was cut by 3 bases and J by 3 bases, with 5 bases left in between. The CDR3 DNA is TGTGCCAGCAGTGACAGGAAAGAGACCCAGTACTTC. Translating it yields CASSDRKETQYF.

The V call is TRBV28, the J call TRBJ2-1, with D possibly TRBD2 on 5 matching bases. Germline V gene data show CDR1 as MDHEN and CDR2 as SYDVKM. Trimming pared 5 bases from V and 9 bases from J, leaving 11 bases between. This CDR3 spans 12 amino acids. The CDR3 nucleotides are TGTGCCAGCAGTGAGGGTCTTCTTGAGCAGTTCTTC. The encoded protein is CASSEGLLEQFF.

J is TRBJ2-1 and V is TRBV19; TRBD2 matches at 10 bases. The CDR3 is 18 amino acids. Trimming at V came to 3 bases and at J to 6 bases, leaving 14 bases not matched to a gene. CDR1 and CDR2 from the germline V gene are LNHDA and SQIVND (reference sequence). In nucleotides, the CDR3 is TGTGCCAGTAGTATTGGGACTAGCGCGACTCCAAGGTTCAATGAGCAGTTCTTC. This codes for CASSIGTSATPRFNEQFF.

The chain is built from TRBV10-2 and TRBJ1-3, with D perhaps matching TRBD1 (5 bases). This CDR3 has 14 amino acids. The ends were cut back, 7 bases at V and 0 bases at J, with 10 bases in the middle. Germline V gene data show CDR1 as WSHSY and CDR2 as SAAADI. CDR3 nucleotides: TGCGCCAGCAAGGCAGGGAACTCTGGAAACACCATATATTTT. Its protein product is CASKAGNSGNTIYF.

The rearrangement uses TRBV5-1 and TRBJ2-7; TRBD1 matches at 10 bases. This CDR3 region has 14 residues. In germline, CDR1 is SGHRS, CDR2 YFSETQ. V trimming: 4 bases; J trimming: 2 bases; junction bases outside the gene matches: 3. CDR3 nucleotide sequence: TGCGCCAGCAGCCCAGGACAGGGGGCCTACGAGCAGTACTTC. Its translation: CASSPGQGAYEQYF.